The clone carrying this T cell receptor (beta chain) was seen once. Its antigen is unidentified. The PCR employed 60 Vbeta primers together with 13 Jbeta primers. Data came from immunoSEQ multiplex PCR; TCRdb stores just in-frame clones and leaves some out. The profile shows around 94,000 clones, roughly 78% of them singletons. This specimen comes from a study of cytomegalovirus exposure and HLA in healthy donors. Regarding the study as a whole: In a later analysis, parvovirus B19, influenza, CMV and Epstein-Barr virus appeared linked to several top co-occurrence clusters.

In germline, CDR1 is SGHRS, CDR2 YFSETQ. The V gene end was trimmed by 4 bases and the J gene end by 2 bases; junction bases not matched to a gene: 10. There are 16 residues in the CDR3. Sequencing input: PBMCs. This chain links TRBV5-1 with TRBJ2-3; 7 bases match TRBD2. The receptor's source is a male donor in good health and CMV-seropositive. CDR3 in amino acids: CASSAGLQKATDTQYF. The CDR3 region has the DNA TGCGCCAGCAGCGCGGGACTACAAAAAGCCACAGATACGCAGTATTTT.